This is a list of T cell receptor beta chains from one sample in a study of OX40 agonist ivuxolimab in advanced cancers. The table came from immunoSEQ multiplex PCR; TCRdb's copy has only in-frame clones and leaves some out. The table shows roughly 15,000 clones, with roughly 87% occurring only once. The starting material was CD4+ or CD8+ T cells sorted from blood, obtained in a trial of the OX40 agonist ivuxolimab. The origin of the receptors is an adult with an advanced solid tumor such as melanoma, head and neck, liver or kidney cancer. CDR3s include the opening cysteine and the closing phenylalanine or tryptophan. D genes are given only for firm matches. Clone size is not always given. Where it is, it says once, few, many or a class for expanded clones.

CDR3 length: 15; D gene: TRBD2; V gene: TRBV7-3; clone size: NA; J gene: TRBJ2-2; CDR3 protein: CASSVGLADTGELFF; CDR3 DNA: TGTGCCAGCAGCGTGGGACTAGCGGACACCGGGGAGCTGTTTTTT
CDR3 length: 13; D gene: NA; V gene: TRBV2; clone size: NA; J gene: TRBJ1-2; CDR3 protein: CASSVLGSYGYTF; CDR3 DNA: TGTGCCAGCAGTGTGCTGGGGAGCTATGGCTACACCTTC
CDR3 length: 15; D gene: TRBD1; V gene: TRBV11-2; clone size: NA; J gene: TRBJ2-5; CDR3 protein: CASSSPGQGAETQYF; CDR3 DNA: TGTGCCAGCAGCTCACCGGGACAGGGGGCAGAGACCCAGTACTTC
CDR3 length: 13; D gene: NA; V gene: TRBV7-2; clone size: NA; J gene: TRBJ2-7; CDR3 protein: CASSPSRGYEQYF; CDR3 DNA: TGTGCCAGCAGCCCCAGTAGGGGTTACGAGCAGTACTTC
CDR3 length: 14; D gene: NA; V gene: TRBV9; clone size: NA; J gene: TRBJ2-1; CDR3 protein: CASSVDGSLHEQFF; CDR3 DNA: TGTGCCAGCAGCGTGGACGGGAGTCTTCATGAGCAGTTCTTC
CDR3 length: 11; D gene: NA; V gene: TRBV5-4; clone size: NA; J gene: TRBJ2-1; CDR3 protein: CASSLVGEQFF; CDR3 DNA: TGTGCCAGCAGCTTGGTGGGGGAGCAGTTCTTC
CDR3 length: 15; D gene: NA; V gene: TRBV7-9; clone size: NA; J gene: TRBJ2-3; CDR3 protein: CASGDWAGRTDTQYF; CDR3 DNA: TGTGCCAGCGGGGACTGGGCAGGCCGCACAGATACGCAGTATTTT
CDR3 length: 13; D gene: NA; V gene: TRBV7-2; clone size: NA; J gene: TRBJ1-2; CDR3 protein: CASSPGGVRGYTF; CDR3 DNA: TGTGCCAGCAGCCCCGGGGGGGTCAGGGGCTACACCTTC
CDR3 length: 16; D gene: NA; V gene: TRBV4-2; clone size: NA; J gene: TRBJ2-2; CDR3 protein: CASSQDPPGGQIELFF; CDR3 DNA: TGTGCCAGCAGCCAAGACCCCCCTGGGGGGCAGATTGAGCTGTTTTTT
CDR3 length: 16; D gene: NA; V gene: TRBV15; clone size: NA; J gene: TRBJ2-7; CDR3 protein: CATSRAAGTIGGEQYF; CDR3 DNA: TGTGCCACCAGCAGAGCGGCGGGGACCATAGGGGGGGAGCAGTACTTC
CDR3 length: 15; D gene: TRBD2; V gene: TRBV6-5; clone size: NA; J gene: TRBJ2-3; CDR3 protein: CASSYSEAGADTQYF; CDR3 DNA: TGTGCCAGCAGTTACTCGGAAGCGGGGGCTGATACGCAGTATTTT
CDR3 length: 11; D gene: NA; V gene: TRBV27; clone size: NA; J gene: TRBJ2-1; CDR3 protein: CASSLGRSQFF; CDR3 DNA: TGTGCCAGCAGTTTAGGCAGGTCCCAGTTCTTC
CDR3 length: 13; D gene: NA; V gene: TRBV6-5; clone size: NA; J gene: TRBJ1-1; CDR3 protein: CASSGGEIKEAFF; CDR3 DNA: TGTGCCAGCAGTGGAGGGGAGATTAAGGAGGCTTTCTTT
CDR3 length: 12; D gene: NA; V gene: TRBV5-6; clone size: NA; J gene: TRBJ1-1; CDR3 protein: CASSFYETEAFF; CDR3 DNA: TGTGCCAGCAGCTTTTACGAGACTGAAGCTTTCTTT
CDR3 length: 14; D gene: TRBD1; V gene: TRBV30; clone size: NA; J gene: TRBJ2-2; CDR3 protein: CAWSLGQGSGELFF; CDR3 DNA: TGTGCCTGGAGTCTAGGACAGGGTTCCGGGGAGCTGTTTTTT
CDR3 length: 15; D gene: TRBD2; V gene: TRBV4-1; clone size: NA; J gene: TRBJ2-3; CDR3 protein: CASSPRTSGSDTQYF; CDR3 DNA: TGCGCCAGCAGCCCCCGGACTAGCGGGAGTGATACGCAGTATTTT
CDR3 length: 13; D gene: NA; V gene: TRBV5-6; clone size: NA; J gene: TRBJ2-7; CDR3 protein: CASSLEGSYEQYF; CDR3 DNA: TGTGCCAGCAGCTTGGAGGGCTCCTACGAGCAGTACTTC
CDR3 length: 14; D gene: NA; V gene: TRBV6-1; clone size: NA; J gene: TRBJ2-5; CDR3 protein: CASSELGFGETQYF; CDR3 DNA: TGTGCCAGCAGTGAACTCGGGTTTGGGGAGACCCAGTACTTC
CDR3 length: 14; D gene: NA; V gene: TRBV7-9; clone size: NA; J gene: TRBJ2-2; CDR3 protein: CATNGGRDTGELFF; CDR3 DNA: TGTGCCACCAACGGGGGCCGAGACACCGGGGAGCTGTTTTTT
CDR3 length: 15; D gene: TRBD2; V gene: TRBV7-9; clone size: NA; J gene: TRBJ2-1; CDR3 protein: CATTLGLASYNEQFF; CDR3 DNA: TGTGCCACAACCCTCGGACTAGCGAGCTACAATGAGCAGTTCTTC
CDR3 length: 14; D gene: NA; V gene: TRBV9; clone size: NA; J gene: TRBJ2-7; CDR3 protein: CASSPLPGPYEQYF; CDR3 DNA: TGTGCCAGCAGCCCTCTCCCAGGACCCTACGAGCAGTACTTC
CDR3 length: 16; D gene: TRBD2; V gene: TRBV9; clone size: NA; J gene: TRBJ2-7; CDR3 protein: CASSAHLAGGSYEQYF; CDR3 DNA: TGTGCCAGCAGCGCCCACCTAGCGGGAGGGTCCTACGAGCAGTACTTC
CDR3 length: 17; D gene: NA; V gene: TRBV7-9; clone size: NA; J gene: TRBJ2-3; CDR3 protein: CASSHNSRDGPSDTQYF; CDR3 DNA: TGTGCCAGCAGCCACAATTCTCGGGACGGTCCTTCGGATACGCAGTATTTT
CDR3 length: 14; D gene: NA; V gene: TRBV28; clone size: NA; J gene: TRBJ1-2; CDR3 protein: CASRFATGYYGYTF; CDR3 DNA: TGTGCCAGCAGGTTCGCCACAGGGTACTATGGCTACACCTTC
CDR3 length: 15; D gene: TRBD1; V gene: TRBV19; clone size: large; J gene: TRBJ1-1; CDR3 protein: CASSTAGGGGTEAFF; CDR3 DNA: TGTGCCAGTAGTACCGCAGGGGGCGGAGGCACTGAAGCTTTCTTT
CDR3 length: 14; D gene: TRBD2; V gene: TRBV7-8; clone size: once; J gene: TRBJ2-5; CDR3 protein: CASSPPPGGETQYF; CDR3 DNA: TGTGCCAGCAGCCCCCCCCCGGGGGGAGAGACCCAGTACTTC
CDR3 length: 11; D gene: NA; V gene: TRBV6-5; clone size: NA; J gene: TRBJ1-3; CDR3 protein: CASSDLNTIYF; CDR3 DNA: TGTGCCAGCAGTGACCTAAACACCATATATTTT
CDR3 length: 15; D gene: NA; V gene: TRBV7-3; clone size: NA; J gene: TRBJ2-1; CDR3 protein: CASSLRGGGYNEQFF; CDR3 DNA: TGTGCCAGCAGCTTAAGGGGTGGCGGCTACAATGAGCAGTTCTTC
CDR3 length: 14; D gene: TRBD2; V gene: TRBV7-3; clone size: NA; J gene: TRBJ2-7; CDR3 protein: CASSVTSGRAEQYF; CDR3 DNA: TGTGCCAGCAGCGTGACTAGCGGGAGGGCGGAGCAGTACTTC
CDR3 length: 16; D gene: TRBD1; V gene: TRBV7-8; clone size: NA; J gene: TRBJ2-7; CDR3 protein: CASSLPRTGITYEQYF; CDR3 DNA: TGTGCCAGCAGCTTACCCCGGACAGGGATTACCTACGAGCAGTACTTC
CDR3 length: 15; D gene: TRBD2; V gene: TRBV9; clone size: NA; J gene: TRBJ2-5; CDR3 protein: CASSVGSGSRGEQYF; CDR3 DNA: TGTGCCAGCAGCGTAGGGAGCGGGAGTCGAGGGGAGCAGTACTTC
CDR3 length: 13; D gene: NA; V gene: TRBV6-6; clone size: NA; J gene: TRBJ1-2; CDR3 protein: CASRRTVGDGYTF; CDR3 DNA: TGTGCCAGCAGACGCACCGTGGGTGATGGCTACACCTTC
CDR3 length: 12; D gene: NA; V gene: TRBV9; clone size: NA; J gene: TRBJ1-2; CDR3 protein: CASMPSLCGYTF; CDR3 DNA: TGTGCCAGCATGCCGTCGTTGTGTGGCTACACCTTC
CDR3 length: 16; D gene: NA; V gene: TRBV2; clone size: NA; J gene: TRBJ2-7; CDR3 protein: CASSVWVVESSYEQYF; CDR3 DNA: TGTGCCAGCAGTGTATGGGTCGTCGAGAGCTCCTACGAGCAGTACTTC
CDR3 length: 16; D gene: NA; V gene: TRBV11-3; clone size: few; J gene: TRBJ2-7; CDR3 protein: CASSPTRGDSPYEQYF; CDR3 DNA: TGTGCCAGCAGCCCAACGAGGGGGGACAGCCCCTACGAGCAGTACTTC
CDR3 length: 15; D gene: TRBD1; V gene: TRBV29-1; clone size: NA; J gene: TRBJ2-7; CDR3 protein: CSVGRGTGYLYEQYF; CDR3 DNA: TGCAGCGTTGGAAGGGGGACAGGATACCTCTACGAGCAGTACTTC
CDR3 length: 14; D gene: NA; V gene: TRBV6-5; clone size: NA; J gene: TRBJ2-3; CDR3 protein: CASSYDTSTDTQYF; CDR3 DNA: TGTGCCAGCAGTTACGATACTAGCACAGATACGCAGTATTTT
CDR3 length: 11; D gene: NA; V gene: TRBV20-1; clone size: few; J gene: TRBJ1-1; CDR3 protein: CSANHYTEAFF; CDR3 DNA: TGCAGTGCTAACCATTACACTGAAGCTTTCTTT
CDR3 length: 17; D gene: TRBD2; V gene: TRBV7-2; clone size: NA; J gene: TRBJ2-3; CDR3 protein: CASSFPPSGGTWDTQYF; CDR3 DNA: TGTGCCAGCAGCTTTCCCCCTAGCGGGGGGACCTGGGATACGCAGTATTTT